The rows below give T cell receptor beta chains drawn from one sample of a study of blood T cell repertoires in COVID-19. Profiled with immunoSEQ multiplex PCR; TCRdb holds only in-frame clones, not every one. The sample has about 15,000 clones, approximately 80% seen once; the top ten hold approximately 15%. The specimen was peripheral blood. Receptors were obtained from a human donor in a cohort sampled during active COVID-19. Each CDR3 is given with its conserved first and last residue. D genes are given only for firm matches. Clone size is shown for a subset of rows, as once, few, many or a class of expanded clone.

size | length | D | J | V | CDR3 | DNA
. | 16 | . | TRBJ2-3 | TRBV24-1 | CATSDRGASSTDTQYF | TGTGCCACCAGTGACCGTGGGGCCAGTAGCACAGATACGCAGTATTTT
. | 18 | . | TRBJ2-2 | TRBV19 | CASSAFPSGTRFTGELFF | TGTGCCAGTAGTGCCTTCCCTTCAGGGACTCGTTTCACCGGGGAGCTGTTTTTT
. | 17 | TRBD1 | TRBJ1-2 | TRBV7-8 | CASRPGRGRGQGDGYTF | TGTGCCAGCAGACCAGGGCGGGGCCGGGGACAGGGAGACGGCTACACCTTC
. | 17 | TRBD1 | TRBJ1-5 | TRBV3-1/TRBV3-2 | CASSSGTGGRSNQPQHF | TGTGCCAGCAGCTCCGGGACAGGGGGCCGGAGCAATCAGCCCCAGCATTTT
. | 13 | . | TRBJ2-2 | TRBV16 | CASSTPYTGELFF | TGTGCCAGCAGCACACCTTACACCGGGGAGCTGTTTTTT
. | 13 | TRBD1 | TRBJ2-7 | TRBV10-1 | CASSPGGGYEQYF | TGCGCCAGCAGCCCAGGGGGCGGCTACGAGCAGTACTTC
. | 14 | TRBD1 | TRBJ2-3 | TRBV19 | CASSSGQATDTQYF | TGTGCCAGTAGTTCAGGACAGGCGACAGATACGCAGTATTTT
few | 15 | . | TRBJ2-1 | TRBV21-1 | CASSKACPGYNEQFF | TGTGCCAGCAGCAAAGCCTGTCCGGGGTACAATGAGCAGTTCTTC
. | 15 | . | TRBJ2-7 | TRBV6-5 | CASSYTRGSFSEQYF | TGTGCCAGCAGTTACACCCGAGGAAGCTTTTCCGAGCAGTACTTC
once | 14 | TRBD1 | TRBJ1-4 | TRBV27 | CASREGASNEKLFF | TGTGCCAGTCGAGAGGGGGCCTCTAATGAAAAACTGTTTTTT
. | 12 | . | TRBJ2-1 | TRBV28 | CASSPFSDEQFF | TGTGCCAGCAGTCCATTTTCGGATGAGCAGTTCTTC
. | 13 | . | TRBJ2-7 | TRBV11-3 | CASSLAQGYEQYF | TGTGCCAGCAGCTTAGCTCAGGGCTACGAGCAGTACTTC
once | 14 | . | TRBJ1-2 | TRBV7-2 | CASSSAGQFWGYTF | TGTGCCAGCAGCTCTGCCGGACAGTTTTGGGGCTACACCTTC
. | 17 | TRBD2 | TRBJ2-1 | TRBV4-1 | CASSQKLAGDLYNEQFF | TGCGCCAGCAGTCAAAAACTAGCGGGGGACCTCTACAATGAGCAGTTCTTC
. | 13 | . | TRBJ2-7 | TRBV10-2 | CASCPIPTLEQYF | TGCGCCAGCTGCCCCATACCAACTCTCGAGCAGTACTTC
. | 17 | TRBD1 | TRBJ2-7 | TRBV11-2 | CASSLEGTDLYSYEQYF | TGTGCCAGCAGCTTAGAAGGGACAGATTTATACTCCTACGAGCAGTACTTC
. | 17 | TRBD2 | TRBJ2-2 | TRBV3-1/TRBV3-2 | CASSQGGAGANTGELFF | TGTGCCAGCAGCCAAGGGGGAGCGGGAGCGAACACCGGGGAGCTGTTTTTT
. | 14 | . | TRBJ2-2 | TRBV7-7 | CASSAPQAGGELFF | TGTGCCAGCAGCGCCCCCCAGGCAGGCGGGGAGCTGTTTTTT
few | 10 | . | TRBJ2-7 | TRBV20-1 | CSATVREQYF | TGCAGTGCTACCGTCCGCGAGCAGTACTTC
. | 18 | . | TRBJ2-1 | TRBV6-2/TRBV6-3 | CASSYVSAGGILGNEQFF | TGTGCCAGCAGTTACGTTTCGGCAGGGGGGATCCTAGGCAATGAGCAGTTCTTC
. | 12 | TRBD2 | TRBJ2-3 | TRBV2 | CASTWTRDTQYF | TGTGCCAGCACTTGGACTAGAGATACGCAGTATTTT
few | 14 | TRBD2 | TRBJ2-7 | TRBV7-2 | CASSFRTSGLEQYF | TGTGCCAGCAGCTTTAGGACTAGCGGCCTTGAGCAGTACTTC
. | 14 | TRBD2 | TRBJ2-1 | TRBV19 | CASSASGSRNEQFF | TGTGCCAGTAGTGCTAGCGGGAGCCGAAATGAGCAGTTCTTC
. | 12 | . | TRBJ2-5 | TRBV6-1 | CASSELQETQYF | TGTGCCAGCAGTGAGCTACAAGAGACCCAGTACTTC
few | 13 | . | TRBJ2-3 | TRBV19 | CASKEGAADTQYF | TGTGCCAGTAAGGAAGGGGCGGCAGATACGCAGTATTTT
. | 15 | TRBD1 | TRBJ2-2 | TRBV19 | CASNRDRVKAGELFF | TGTGCCAGTAATCGGGACAGGGTAAAGGCCGGGGAGCTGTTTTTT
once | 17 | TRBD1 | TRBJ2-4 | TRBV19 | CASSIPPTGRVENIQYF | TGTGCCAGTAGTATCCCCCCGACAGGGCGCGTTGAAAACATTCAGTACTTC
. | 14 | . | TRBJ2-3 | TRBV4-2 | CASSPSGVTDTQYF | TGTGCCAGCAGCCCCTCGGGGGTCACAGATACGCAGTATTTT
. | 14 | TRBD1 | TRBJ1-5 | TRBV29-1 | CSGIWDSENQPQHF | TGCAGCGGGATTTGGGACAGCGAAAATCAGCCCCAGCATTTT
. | 12 | . | TRBJ2-1 | TRBV10-3 | CAISEIGNEQFF | TGTGCCATCAGTGAAATCGGCAATGAGCAGTTCTTC
. | 14 | TRBD1 | TRBJ2-2 | TRBV6-5 | CASKDRVFTGELFF | TGTGCCAGCAAGGACAGGGTATTCACCGGGGAGCTGTTTTTT
once | 14 | TRBD1 | TRBJ1-4 | TRBV13 | CASSLARGNEKLFF | TGTGCCAGCAGCTTAGCCAGGGGGAATGAAAAACTGTTTTTT
. | 18 | TRBD2 | TRBJ2-2 | TRBV29-1 | CSVEVDSGLAGNTGELFF | TGCAGCGTTGAAGTGGACTCCGGACTAGCGGGGAACACCGGGGAGCTGTTTTTT
. | 17 | TRBD2 | TRBJ2-2 | TRBV3-1/TRBV3-2 | CASSPGLAGGNTGELFF | TGTGCCAGCAGCCCGGGACTAGCGGGGGGGAACACCGGGGAGCTGTTTTTT
. | 15 | TRBD1 | TRBJ2-2 | TRBV5-4 | CASSSRTGGAGELFF | TGTGCCAGCAGCTCTCGGACAGGAGGCGCCGGGGAGCTGTTTTTT
. | 15 | . | TRBJ1-4 | TRBV28 | CASSLASAGGEKLFF | TGTGCCAGCAGTTTAGCGTCGGCGGGCGGAGAAAAACTGTTTTTT
. | 14 | . | TRBJ2-6 | TRBV18 | CASSLSSGANVLTF | TGTGCCAGCTCACTTAGCTCTGGGGCCAACGTCCTGACTTTC
. | 17 | TRBD1 | TRBJ2-1 | TRBV28 | CASSLPFPGTGGSEQFF | TGTGCCAGCAGTTTACCGTTTCCAGGGACAGGGGGCAGTGAGCAGTTCTTC